Shown below are 32 T cell receptor beta chains from a single sample sequenced in a study of OX40 agonist ivuxolimab in advanced cancers. The data were produced by immunoSEQ multiplex PCR, yet TCRdb's version contains in-frame clones alone and is incomplete. The sample holds 75,000 to 100,000 clones; 85% to 90% are singletons and the top ten take just under 2%. The specimen was CD4+ or CD8+ T cells sorted from blood, collected in a trial of the OX40 agonist ivuxolimab. The receptors were gathered from an adult with an advanced solid tumor such as melanoma, head and neck, liver or kidney cancer.

The chain has TRBV25-1 and TRBJ2-7; D perhaps matches TRBD2 (5 bases). Trimming removed 4 bases from V and 1 base from J, with 11 bases in between. This CDR3 contains 14 residues. Germline-derived CDR1 and CDR2 are MGHDK and SYGVNS. This CDR3 is CASSGASWSYEQYF. In nucleotides, the CDR3 is TGTGCCAGCAGTGGGGCTAGCTGGTCCTACGAGCAGTACTTC.

The chain combines TRBV10-3 with TRBJ2-1; D not resolved. Germline CDR1 ENHRY, CDR2 SYGVKD. The CDR3 runs 11 residues. V was pared by 4 bases and J by 9 bases, with 7 bases between. The CDR3 region has the DNA TGTGCCATCAGTGGAGAGGCTGAGCAGTTCTTC. Its protein product is CAISGEAEQFF.

The chain recombines TRBV14 with TRBJ1-1; tentative D call: TRBD1 (5 bases). V was clipped by 2 bases and J by 4 bases, with 17 bases between them. CDR3 length equals 16 residues. The germline V gene has CDR1 SGHDN and CDR2 FVKESK. CDR3 sequence reads: CASSQRWGEGITEAFF. In nucleotides, the CDR3 is TGTGCCAGCAGCCAACGATGGGGCGAAGGAATCACTGAAGCTTTCTTT.

The chain carries TRBV7-3 and TRBJ2-3; D is uncertain. V lost 5 bases to trimming and J lost 0 bases, with 12 bases between them. Germline-derived CDR1 and CDR2 are SGHTA and FQGTGA. The CDR3 length is 15 residues. The CDR3 sequence is CASSPDGWSTDTQYF. The DNA of the CDR3 is TGTGCCAGCAGCCCAGACGGGTGGAGCACAGATACGCAGTATTTT.

The rearrangement uses TRBV10-3 and TRBJ2-3, with D possibly TRBD1 on 6 matching bases. The V end lost 7 bases, the J end lost 2 bases, and 10 bases lay between the germline ends. The CDR3 runs 13 residues. Germline assignment: CDR1 ENHRY and CDR2 SYGVKD. The CDR3 is CAIKDSYTDTQYF. CDR3 DNA: TGTGCCATCAAGGACAGCTACACAGATACGCAGTATTTT.

This clone was picked up a small number of times. The rearrangement links TRBV18 to TRBJ1-1, with TRBD1 matching over 7 bases. The CDR3 totals 15 residues. Germline V gene sequence: CDR1 KGHSH, CDR2 LQKENI. The J segment lost 3 bases and the V segment lost 3 bases, leaving 7 bases of the junction unmatched. CDR3 in DNA: TGTGCCAGCTCACCTTATACAGGGGAGGACACTGAAGCTTTCTTT. Translation gives CASSPYTGEDTEAFF. The full variable domain, with the rest looked up from reference TRBV18 and TRBJ1-1, is NAGVMQNPRHLVRRRGQEARLRCSPMKGHSHVYWYRQLPEEGLKFMVYLQKENIIDESGMPKERFSAEFPKEGPSILRIQQVVRGDSAAYFCASSPYTGEDTEAFFGQGTRLTVV.

This clone has a handful of counts. The V and J genes are TRBV28 and TRBJ2-7; D is perhaps TRBD1 or TRBD2 (5 bases each). V was clipped by 8 bases and J by 7 bases, with 15 bases between them. The CDR3 has 12 amino acids. Per the germline V gene, CDR1 is MDHEN and CDR2 is SYDVKM. In DNA form, the CDR3 reads TGTGCCAGCTCGAAAGGGACCCTGGAGCAGTACTTC. This translates into CASSKGTLEQYF.

The CDR3 DNA reads as TGTGCCTGGAGCGTTATGAGGGGGGTCGGTGGCTACACCTTC. This codes for CAWSVMRGVGGYTF. The chain carries TRBV30 and TRBJ1-2; TRBD1 might be the D (6 bases). V gave up 3 bases and J gave up 7 bases, with 18 bases separating them. CDR1 and CDR2 from the germline V gene are GTSNPN and SVGIG (reference sequence). This CDR3 comprises 14 residues.

The chain is built from TRBV7-2 and TRBJ2-5, with 7 nucleotides matching TRBD1. Germline assignment: CDR1 SGHTA and CDR2 FQGNSA. The CDR3 contains 14 residues. The junction had 4 bases not matched to a gene; V was cut back by 5 bases and J by 1 base. The CDR3 protein is CASSKTGPQETQYF. CDR3 DNA: TGTGCCAGCAGCAAGACAGGGCCCCAAGAGACCCAGTACTTC.

The chain recombines TRBV5-1 with TRBJ1-1; D is unclear. Germline CDR1 is SGHRS and CDR2 is YFSETQ. The CDR3 is made up of 15 amino acids. Between the trimmed V and J ends, which lost 0 bases and 3 bases, there was a span of 12 bases. The CDR3 here is CASSLGGGSDTEAFF. CDR3 nucleotides: TGCGCCAGCAGCTTGGGTGGAGGAAGCGACACTGAAGCTTTCTTT.

The CDR3 loop is CASSLAVHGTDTQYF. The CDR3 DNA follows: TGTGCCAGCAGCTTAGCTGTTCACGGTACAGATACGCAGTATTTT. The rearrangement joins TRBV7-8 to TRBJ2-3; D is undetermined. Trimming took off 0 bases at V and 3 bases at J, with 10 bases between the two ends. CDR1 is SGHVS and CDR2 is FQNEAQ in the germline V gene. The CDR3 is made up of 15 amino acids.

This chain joins TRBV15 and TRBJ2-7; 10 nucleotides agree with TRBD2. Germline CDR1 reads LNHNV; CDR2 reads YYDKDF (reference sequence). This CDR3 contains 15 residues. With 5 bases clipped from V and 5 bases from J, the junction kept 9 bases outside the gene matches. CDR3 region: CATSGLAGDFDEQYF. As DNA, the CDR3 is TGTGCCACCAGCGGCCTAGCGGGAGATTTTGACGAGCAGTACTTC.

Only one count was recorded for this clone. The chain couples TRBV28 to TRBJ2-7, with D perhaps matching TRBD2 (6 bases). Germline V gene lookup returns CDR1 MDHEN and CDR2 SYDVKM. With 6 bases removed from V and 2 bases from J, the gap between germline ends came to 17 bases. This CDR3 spans 15 amino acids. DNA of the CDR3: TGTGCCAGCAGCTTGCCCCCGGGAGACCCCTACGAGCAGTACTTC. It encodes CASSLPPGDPYEQYF.

The chain employs TRBV29-1 and TRBJ2-7, with 8 bases matching TRBD2. Germline V lookup: CDR1 SQVTM, CDR2 ANQGSEA. The CDR3 has 16 residues. J lost 2 bases, V lost 3 bases, and 12 bases had no gene match. The CDR3 region has the DNA TGCAGCGTTGACCCCGGGCGGGGGGAGGGGGCCTACGAGCAGTACTTC. It encodes CSVDPGRGEGAYEQYF.

This chain uses TRBV2 with TRBJ1-4; D is perhaps TRBD1 (5 bases). V lost 3 bases to trimming and J lost 8 bases, with 16 bases between them. The CDR3 extends over 15 amino acids. Germline V gene lookup returns CDR1 SNHLY and CDR2 FYNNEI. In nucleotides, the CDR3 is TGTGCCAGCAGTGAGCGGCCCGGGGCTGGGGAAAAACTGTTTTTT. Translated, it gives CASSERPGAGEKLFF.

V is TRBV15 and J is TRBJ2-3; tentatively, D is TRBD2 (6 bases). V shed 0 bases and J shed 4 bases, with 29 bases lying between them. This CDR3 is 21 amino acids long. Germline V gene lookup returns CDR1 LNHNV and CDR2 YYDKDF (reference sequence). The DNA of the CDR3 is TGTGCCACCAGCAGAGAAAATGTCGCAGAGCCGGAGGCGGGATATTCAGATACGCAGTATTTT. Its protein product is CATSRENVAEPEAGYSDTQYF.

The CDR3 sequence: CASGSGSSAFF. CDR3 sequence (DNA): TGTGCTAGTGGTTCCGGATCGTCAGCTTTCTTT. The rearrangement uses TRBV12-5 and TRBJ1-1; D gene ambiguous. V lost 4 bases and J lost 10, with 10 bases in between. The V gene's germline CDR1 is LGHNT and CDR2 FRNRAP. This CDR3 is built from 11 residues.

This chain uses TRBV29-1 with TRBJ2-7; TRBD2 agrees at 8 bases. Trimming at V came to 6 bases and at J to 2 bases, leaving 12 bases not matched to a gene. This CDR3 contains 15 residues. The V gene's germline CDR1 is SQVTM and CDR2 ANQGSEA. CDR3 residues: CSVAPGLGGTYEQYF. The CDR3, as DNA: TGCAGCGTCGCACCGGGACTAGGAGGGACCTACGAGCAGTACTTC.

This chain links TRBV30 with TRBJ1-3; D unresolved. V lost 0 bases and J 3 bases, leaving 9 bases between the germline ends. CDR1 is GTSNPN and CDR2 is SVGIG in the germline V gene (reference sequence). This CDR3 comprises 14 residues. As DNA, the CDR3 is TGTGCCTGGAGTGTATCCGGGGATGGAAACACCATATATTTT. This gives the protein CAWSVSGDGNTIYF. Complete variable domain (other parts from reference TRBV30 and TRBJ1-3): SQTIHQWPATLVQPVGSPLSLECTVEGTSNPNLYWYRQAAGRGLQLLFYSVGIGQISSEVPQNLSASRPQDRQFILSSKKLLLSDSGFYLCAWSVSGDGNTIYFGEGSWLTVV.

This sequence joins TRBV28 and TRBJ2-1; D uncertain. The CDR3 covers 13 residues. Germline CDR1 reads MDHEN; CDR2 reads SYDVKM. Trimming pared 7 bases from V and 7 bases from J, leaving 14 bases between. CDR3 region: CASNEELINEQFF. CDR3 sequence (DNA): TGTGCCAGCAATGAAGAGCTCATAAATGAGCAGTTCTTC.

V gene TRBV6-1 combines with J gene TRBJ2-7, with no clear D. This CDR3 is built from 15 residues. The V gene lost 1 base and the J gene lost 2 bases, with 12 bases spanning the gap. The germline gives CDR1 MNHNS, CDR2 SASEGT. For the CDR3, the DNA is TGTGCCAGCAGTGAAGAGCCGGATGTTACCTACGAGCAGTACTTC. It encodes CASSEEPDVTYEQYF.

V usage is TRBV7-2 and J usage is TRBJ1-1, with a tentative D call TRBD1 (6 bases). V lost 5 bases and J 1 base, leaving 14 bases between the germline ends. CDR1 SGHTA and CDR2 FQGNSA come from the germline V gene. The CDR3 runs 15 residues. The DNA of the CDR3 is TGTGCCAGCAGCCCAAGTCGGGACACGAACACTGAAGCTTTCTTT. This translates into CASSPSRDTNTEAFF. The full variable domain, completed using reference TRBV7-2 and TRBJ1-1, is GAGVSQSPSNKVTEKGKDVELRCDPISGHTALYWYRQSLGQGLEFLIYFQGNSAPDKSGLPSDRFSAERTGGSVSTLTIQRTQQEDSAVYLCASSPSRDTNTEAFFGQGTRLTVV.

The rearrangement uses TRBV2 and TRBJ2-3; 14 bases align to TRBD2. This CDR3 has 17 amino acids. Trimming cost V 5 bases and J 4 bases; bases outside gene matches: 8. Per germline, CDR1 SNHLY and CDR2 FYNNEI. CDR3 sequence: CASSPGLAGVGADTQYF. CDR3 nucleotide sequence: TGTGCCAGCAGTCCGGGACTAGCGGGAGTTGGAGCAGATACGCAGTATTTT.

This sequence joins TRBV6-1 and TRBJ2-1, with D possibly TRBD2 on 6 matching bases. CDR3 length: 15 amino acids. Trimming took 2 bases from V and 0 from J, leaving 8 bases between them. In germline, CDR1 is MNHNS, CDR2 SASEGT. Here the CDR3 reads CASSERGSSYNEQFF. In DNA, the CDR3 is TGTGCCAGCAGTGAACGGGGGAGCTCCTACAATGAGCAGTTCTTC.

The chain employs TRBV30 and TRBJ2-1; 8 bases line up with TRBD2. The junction had 12 bases not matched to a gene; V was cut back by 3 bases and J by 2 bases. This CDR3 comprises 17 residues. Germline values: CDR1 GTSNPN, CDR2 SVGIG (reference sequence). The CDR3 DNA reads TGTGCCTGGAGCCGGGGAGAAATAGCGGGACCCTACAATGAGCAGTTCTTC. This encodes CAWSRGEIAGPYNEQFF.

V is TRBV5-5 and J is TRBJ2-1; 10 bases agree with TRBD2. Trimming took 4 bases from V and 7 from J; bases not matched to a gene: 11. The CDR3 has 16 residues. Per germline, CDR1 SGHKS and CDR2 YYEKEE (reference sequence). The CDR3 sequence: CASSAKREGLGNEQFF. The CDR3, as DNA: TGTGCCAGCAGCGCTAAGCGGGAGGGCCTTGGTAATGAGCAGTTCTTC.

This clone was seen more than once but under ten times. This chain joins TRBV2 and TRBJ2-3, with D perhaps matching TRBD1 (5 bases). The CDR3 spans 12 residues. Trimming left V 6 bases short and J 4 bases short, with 8 bases between. The V gene's germline CDR1 is SNHLY and CDR2 FYNNEI. CDR3 DNA: TGTGCCAGCAGATGGGGCTCAGATACGCAGTATTTT. The encoded protein is CASRWGSDTQYF.

V usage is TRBV7-9 and J usage is TRBJ1-1; TRBD1 is a possible D gene (5 bases). The V gene lost 5 bases and the J gene lost 3 bases, with 10 bases spanning the gap. Germline V gene lookup returns CDR1 SEHNR and CDR2 FQNEAQ (reference sequence). The CDR3 has 13 residues. CDR3 in amino acids: CASSDSGDTEAFF. For the CDR3, the DNA is TGTGCCAGCAGCGACTCGGGGGACACTGAAGCTTTCTTT.

This rearrangement joins TRBV4-1 to TRBJ2-7, with TRBD1 identical over 7 bases. Trimming took 1 base from V and 3 from J; bases not matched to a gene: 9. Germline CDR1 MGHRA, CDR2 YSYEKL. This CDR3 is built from 16 residues. The DNA for the CDR3 is TGCGCCAGCAGCCAAGTATTGGGAGCAGGGGGCTACGAGCAGTACTTC. This sequence encodes CASSQVLGAGGYEQYF.

This clone has only one observation. In DNA form, the CDR3 reads TGCGCCAGCTATTACTACACCTCTGGAAACACCATATATTTT. This translates into CASYYYTSGNTIYF. J is TRBJ1-3 and V is TRBV5-1; no clear D. The CDR3 spans 14 residues. Germline assignment: CDR1 SGHRS and CDR2 YFSETQ. Between the trimmed V and J ends, which lost 7 bases and 0 bases, there was a span of 11 bases.

The V call is TRBV27, the J call TRBJ2-1; D tentatively fits TRBD1 or TRBD2 (6 bases each). Germline CDR1 is MNHEY and CDR2 is SMNVEV (reference sequence). Between the trimmed V and J ends, which lost 2 bases and 8 bases, there was a span of 16 bases. The CDR3 extends over 15 amino acids. The CDR3 nucleotides read TGTGCCAGCAGTTTAAGACGCGGGACATTCGATGAGCAGTTCTTC. Translation: CASSLRRGTFDEQFF.

This clone was seen only once. The chain recombines TRBV6-1 with TRBJ2-3; D remains unclear. Trimming removed 6 bases at V and 6 bases at J, with 19 bases between. The germline CDR1 and CDR2 sequences are MNHNS and SASEGT. The CDR3 extends over 15 amino acids. This CDR3 reads CASSRTTNPTDTQYF. The CDR3 DNA is TGTGCCAGCAGCCGTACTACGAATCCTACGGATACGCAGTATTTT.